The 18 T cell receptor beta chains below all came from one sample that was sequenced in a study of cytomegalovirus exposure and HLA in healthy donors. The study ran its PCR with 60 Vbeta and 13 Jbeta primers. Sequenced by immunoSEQ multiplex PCR; TCRdb stores in-frame clones only, minus some. There are 200,000 to 250,000 clones in the sample, with roughly 0.98% held by the top ten. Specimen: PBMCs. These receptors were collected from a woman younger than 45 in good health and CMV-seropositive.

The V call is TRBV4-1, the J call TRBJ2-1; possibly TRBD2 for D (5 bases). V was pared by 0 bases and J by 6 bases, with 18 bases between. Germline-derived CDR1 and CDR2 are MGHRA and YSYEKL. CDR3 size: 17 residues. The chain's CDR3 is CASSQDRRLRLSNEQFF. CDR3 bases: TGCGCCAGCAGCCAAGATAGGAGGCTGCGCCTAAGCAATGAGCAGTTCTTC.

This chain connects TRBV19 to TRBJ2-2; 9 bases are a match to TRBD1. With 10 bases clipped from V and 5 bases from J, the junction kept 8 bases outside the gene matches. The CDR3 contains 14 residues. Germline assignment: CDR1 LNHDA and CDR2 SQIVND (reference sequence). CDR3 coding DNA: TGTGCCACCCGGGACAGGGCGGGAACCGGGGAGCTGTTTTTT. Translation: CATRDRAGTGELFF.

The chain uses TRBV5-1 and TRBJ2-5; D call uncertain. The germline gives CDR1 SGHRS, CDR2 YFSETQ. The V end lost 0 bases, the J end lost 3 bases, and 6 bases lay between the germline ends. CDR3 length: 13 residues. The CDR3 nucleotides read TGCGCCAGCAGCTTGGCGGCGGAAGAGACCCAGTACTTC. It codes for CASSLAAEETQYF.

J is TRBJ2-3 and V is TRBV10-3, with D perhaps TRBD1 (5 bases). Germline loops: CDR1 ENHRY, CDR2 SYGVKD. Trimming left V 3 bases short and J 0 bases short, with 13 bases between. This CDR3 region has 16 residues. CDR3 sequence: CAISDVLGASTDTQYF. The CDR3 DNA reads as TGTGCCATCAGTGACGTGCTAGGGGCAAGCACAGATACGCAGTATTTT.

This rearrangement joins TRBV14 to TRBJ2-7; no clear D gene. The germline V gene has CDR1 SGHDN and CDR2 FVKESK. The V and J ends lost 5 bases and 6 bases respectively, with 17 bases between them. The CDR3 sequence is 14 residues long. In DNA, the CDR3 is TGTGCCAGCAGCGAACGATATCGTGCCGGCGAGCAGTACTTC. It encodes CASSERYRAGEQYF. Supplemented by reference TRBV14 and TRBJ2-7, the full variable domain reads EAGVTQFPSHSVIEKGQTVTLRCDPISGHDNLYWYRRVMGKEIKFLLHFVKESKQDESGMPNNRFLAERTGGTYSTLKVQPAELEDSGVYFCASSERYRAGEQYFGPGTRLTVT.

J is TRBJ2-7 and V is TRBV14, with 9 bases matching TRBD1. This CDR3 has 16 residues. The germline CDR1 and CDR2 sequences are SGHDN and FVKESK. Germline trimming cut 1 base from V and 6 bases from J; bases unmatched to any gene: 10. CDR3 nucleotides: TGTGCCAGCAGCCAAGGTTTGGGGACAGGGAACTCCGAGCAGTACTTC. Translation gives CASSQGLGTGNSEQYF.

The chain is built from TRBV6-5 and TRBJ1-2; a weak D match, TRBD1 (5 bases). Trimming removed 6 bases at V and 1 base at J, with 6 bases between. The CDR3 runs to 12 residues. Germline-derived CDR1 and CDR2 are MNHEY and SVGAGI. CDR3 residues: CASRGLNYGYTF. The CDR3 DNA follows: TGTGCCAGCAGGGGACTTAACTATGGCTACACCTTC.

The J gene is TRBJ1-4, the V gene TRBV2; D is unresolved. CDR3 size: 14 residues. V lost 6 bases, J lost 4 bases, and 12 bases lay in between. Germline V gene data show CDR1 as SNHLY and CDR2 as FYNNEI. CDR3 sequence (DNA): TGTGCCAGCAGCGGGCGAGCGGGTAATGAAAAACTGTTTTTT. Its protein is CASSGRAGNEKLFF.

The V call is TRBV6-6, the J call TRBJ2-2; no firm D call. V was cut by 6 bases and J by 4 bases, with 6 bases left in between. Germline-derived CDR1 and CDR2 are MNHNY and SVGAGI (reference sequence). The length of the CDR3 is 12 residues. The CDR3 bases are TGTGCCAGCAGCCCACTCACCGGGGAGCTGTTTTTT. Translating gives CASSPLTGELFF.

As DNA, the CDR3 is TGTGCCAGCAGCTTACTAGCGGGGCTGAACACCGGGGAGCTGTTTTTT. Protein product: CASSLLAGLNTGELFF. This sequence joins TRBV7-9 and TRBJ2-2; 9 positions agree with TRBD2. Germline lookup yields CDR1 SEHNR and CDR2 FQNEAQ (reference sequence). J was trimmed by 1 base and V by 2 bases; bases with no gene match: 2. CDR3 length equals 16 residues.

The V call is TRBV7-9, the J call TRBJ1-4; D gene uncertain. Germline V CDR1 and CDR2: SEHNR, FQNEAQ (reference sequence). V was clipped by 0 bases and J by 5 bases, with 10 bases between them. The CDR3 covers 15 residues. The CDR3 DNA sequence: TGTGCCAGCAGCTTAGCAGGACGGAGGAATGAAAAACTGTTTTTT. Its protein is CASSLAGRRNEKLFF.

The J gene is TRBJ2-1, the V gene TRBV18, with TRBD1 matching 7 bases. CDR3 length: 17 amino acids. Germline CDR1 and CDR2: KGHSH and LQKENI. V gave up 3 bases and J gave up 5 bases; unmatched junction bases: 13. The CDR3 sequence: CASSPPALDRINNEQFF. The CDR3 bases are TGTGCCAGCTCACCTCCTGCATTGGACAGGATTAACAATGAGCAGTTCTTC.

V and J are TRBV6-5 and TRBJ2-5; weak D call: TRBD2 (6 bases). The V and J ends lost 6 bases and 0 bases respectively, with 14 bases between them. Germline V gene sequence: CDR1 MNHEY, CDR2 SVGAGI. This CDR3 has 15 residues. Here the CDR3 DNA reads TGTGCCAGCAGCCGCAGCCCGGGGGACCAAGAGACCCAGTACTTC. Translation gives CASSRSPGDQETQYF.

This chain joins TRBV14 and TRBJ1-5, with D uncertain. Germline values: CDR1 SGHDN, CDR2 FVKESK. The length of the CDR3 is 16 residues. The V and J ends lost 4 bases and 6 bases respectively, with 19 bases between them. Here the CDR3 reads CASSPRGERAAQPQHF. DNA of the CDR3: TGTGCCAGCAGCCCCCGAGGAGAACGAGCAGCTCAGCCCCAGCATTTT.

V and J are TRBV6-5 and TRBJ2-7, with 11 bases aligning to TRBD1. The V segment lost 3 bases and the J segment 3 bases; nucleotides outside the gene matches: 4. Germline V gene lookup returns CDR1 MNHEY and CDR2 SVGAGI. The CDR3 covers 15 residues. CDR3 residues: CASSYRGTGGYEQYF. In nucleotides, the CDR3 is TGTGCCAGCAGTTATAGGGGGACAGGGGGCTACGAGCAGTACTTC.

The chain has TRBV14 and TRBJ2-7, with a possible D match to TRBD2 (6 bases). Trimming removed 2 bases from V and 5 bases from J, with 10 bases in between. The CDR3 sequence is 13 residues long. Germline V gene data show CDR1 as SGHDN and CDR2 as FVKESK. DNA for the CDR3: TGTGCCAGCAGCCAAATCCTAGCGCACGAGCAGTACTTC. Residues: CASSQILAHEQYF.

The V gene is TRBV6-1, the J gene TRBJ2-5, with D tentatively TRBD1 (5 bases). The length of the CDR3 is 15 residues. V was clipped by 5 bases and J by 11 bases, with 24 bases between them. Per the germline V gene, CDR1 is MNHNS and CDR2 is SASEGT. The CDR3 is CASSPPRVGAREQYF. Here the CDR3 DNA reads TGTGCCAGCAGTCCTCCCAGGGTTGGGGCTAGAGAGCAGTACTTC.

This chain joins TRBV6-5 and TRBJ2-7; 9 bases match TRBD2. CDR3 length: 16 residues. With V trimmed by 0 bases and J by 2 bases, 5 bases remained unmatched. Looked up from germline, CDR1 is MNHEY and CDR2 is SVGAGI. The CDR3 sequence: CASSYSRLAGTYEQYF. The CDR3 DNA reads TGTGCCAGCAGTTACTCGAGGCTAGCGGGAACCTACGAGCAGTACTTC.